The following is a T cell receptor (beta chain) sequence with its context. Its antigen is not identified. The junction and the germline gene differ at one end; a read error may be behind it. The germline gives CDR1 LGHDT, CDR2 YNNKEL (reference sequence). The CDR3 extends over 17 amino acids. The data were obtained in a study of T cells in Graves' hyperthyroidism and ophthalmopathy. Whole-study findings and limits: The model forecast ophthalmopathy, anticipating it by a median roughly 6 months before onset. Through a model of 13 V-J features, ophthalmopathy was separated from stable hyperthyroidism.

Every diagnosis used clinical symptoms, serum thyroxine and TRAb, thyroid ultrasound and orbital computed tomography. Blood was obtained at the first hyperthyroidism diagnosis, which preceded any ophthalmopathy symptoms. RNA transcripts were the template for amplifying TCR beta CDR3 regions. First-round RT-PCR of the TCR CDR3 relied on the HTBI primer set. TCRdb reprocessed the multiplex PCR reads with MiXCR, giving one entry per CDR3 protein. The sample has more than 300,000 distinct CDR3 sequences, roughly 15% seen once. The sequenced material came from blood. The receptor was isolated from a woman aged 25-40 years with Graves' hyperthyroidism that later progressed to Graves' ophthalmopathy. The rearrangement links TRBV3-1 to TRBJ2-7, with D perhaps matching TRBD2 (6 bases). The CDR3 DNA reads as TGTGTCAGCAGCCAAGAGCCAGGACTATCAAAACCCTACGAGCAGTACTTC. It translates to CVSSQEPGLSKPYEQYF.